This T cell receptor beta chain derives from a study of control samples from healthy donors and cancer patients. This table comes from immunoSEQ multiplex PCR, and its TCRdb copy is limited to in-frame clones, with some not included. Here the sample spans approximately 97,000 clones, about 90% being singletons. CDR3 length equals 13 residues. Germline CDR1 is LNHDA and CDR2 is SQIVND (reference sequence). Trimming took 10 bases from V and 3 from J, leaving 13 bases between them. Sequenced input: blood. The genes are TRBV19 and TRBJ1-5; D is ambiguous. The clonotype originates from a woman aged 18 to 35 in good health. The CDR3 DNA reads as TGTGCCATCCCCGGCCAGTTCAATCAGCCCCAGCATTTT. This gives the protein CAIPGQFNQPQHF.